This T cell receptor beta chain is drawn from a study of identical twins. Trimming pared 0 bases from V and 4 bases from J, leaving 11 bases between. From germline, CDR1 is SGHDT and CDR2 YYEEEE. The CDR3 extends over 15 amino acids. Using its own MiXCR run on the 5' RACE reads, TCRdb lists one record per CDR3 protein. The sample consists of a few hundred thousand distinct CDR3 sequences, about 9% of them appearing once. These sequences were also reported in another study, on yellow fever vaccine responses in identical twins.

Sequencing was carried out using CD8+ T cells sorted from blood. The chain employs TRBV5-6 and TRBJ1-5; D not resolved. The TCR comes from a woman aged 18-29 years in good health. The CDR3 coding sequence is TGTGCCAGCAGCTTGGTAAGGGATCCTAATCAGCCCCAGCATTTT. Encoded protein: CASSLVRDPNQPQHF. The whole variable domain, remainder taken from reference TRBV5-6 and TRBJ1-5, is DAGVTQSPTHLIKTRGQQVTLRCSPKSGHDTVSWYQQALGQGPQFIFQYYEEEERQRGNFPDRFSGHQFPNYSSELNVNALLLGDSALYLCASSLVRDPNQPQHFGDGTRLSIL.